These 17 T cell receptor beta chains originate from one sample sequenced in a study of CD8+ T cells in alopecia areata. The study sorted pooled cutaneous lymph node cells by CD4, CD8alpha, NKG2D, NKG2ACE and other markers. RNA extraction was followed by reverse transcription into cDNA, which acted as the sequencing template. TCRdb's table, derived via immunoSEQ multiplex PCR, lists solely in-frame clones and lacks some. Singletons are absent from the sample, which has 200,000 to 300,000 clones. Sequencing was performed on CD4+ T cells sorted from a lymph node. These receptors all come from a C3H/HeJ mouse with alopecia areata. These mice share the MHC haplotype H2-k.

As regards this clone: Mouse germline and gene names are used. The read finishes 4 residues shy of the CDR3 end, and the germline J gene is used to complete it. This chain uses TRBV1 with TRBJ2-5; 10 bases agree with TRBD2. J gave up 2 bases and V 4 bases, and 6 bases lay outside the gene matches. The length of the CDR3 is 16 residues. Germline V gene data show CDR1 as NSQYPW and CDR2 as LRSPGD (reference sequence). Incomplete CDR3 DNA: TGCACCTGCAGTGAAAGGGACTGGGGAGGCCAAGAC. Protein product: CTCSERDWGGQD. The complete CDR3 sequence is CTCSERDWGGQDTQYF.

This clone was found many times. Here the gene names and germline are mouse. The read terminates 4 residues before the CDR3 end, so the remaining end is supplied by the germline J gene. V gene TRBV13-1 combines with J gene TRBJ2-5; 11 bases map to TRBD2. The CDR3 consists of 16 residues. Per the germline V gene, CDR1 is NSHNY and CDR2 is SYGAGN. V shed 4 bases, J shed 1 base, and the junction held 5 bases outside the gene matches. This chain's CDR3 is CASSPPGLGDQDTQYF. CDR3 bases read: TGTGCCAGCAGTCCTCCGGGACTGGGGGACCAAGAC.

About this clone itself: The gene names given are mouse names. The read halts 4 residues ahead of the CDR3 end, with the missing end drawn from the germline J gene. This chain connects TRBV1 to TRBJ2-5, with 8 bases matching TRBD2. CDR1 and CDR2 (germline): NSQYPW, LRSPGD (reference sequence). The length of the CDR3 is 15 residues. The DNA read from the CDR3 is TGCACCTGCAGTGCAGAGCTGGGGGGAGGGGAC. Translated: CTCSAELGGGD. The full CDR3 is CTCSAELGGGDTQYF.

This clone was recorded a few times. Each gene name is a mouse one. The read gets to within 4 residues of the CDR3 end, and the germline J gene fills in the rest. V and J are TRBV5 and TRBJ2-3, with 9 bases matching TRBD2. The CDR3 length is 15 residues. V was pared by 3 bases and J by 3 bases, with 4 bases of the junction left unmatched. Germline CDR1 is LGHNA and CDR2 is YNLKQL (reference sequence). The DNA read from the CDR3 is TGTGCCAGCAGCCACCCCGGGACTGGGGCAGAA. The encoded protein is CASSHPGTGAE. The CDR3, in full, reads CASSHPGTGAETLYF.

This clone was detected a few times. The genes are named according to mouse. With the read ending 3 residues before the CDR3 end, the germline J gene is used to fill in that end. The chain links TRBV13-1 to TRBJ1-6, with D unresolved. TRBJ1-6 qualifies as an ORF whose function is uncertain. CDR1 is NSHNY, CDR2 SYGAGN, per germline. The germline V and J ends were trimmed by 0 bases and 8 bases, with 3 bases remaining between them. The CDR3 is made up of 12 amino acids. The CDR3 here is CASSDVDSPLYF. Partial CDR3 DNA: TGTGCCAGCAGTGATGTAGATTCGCCC.

This clone was seen a handful of times. Gene names and germline refer to mouse. The read ends 4 residues shy of where the CDR3 ends; the end is completed using the germline J gene. The rearrangement uses TRBV13-1 and TRBJ1-1; D may be TRBD1 (6 bases). The CDR3 sequence is 14 residues long. Trimming shortened V by 2 bases and J by 0 bases, and 8 bases separated the two germline ends. Germline V CDR1 and CDR2: NSHNY, SYGAGN. The CDR3 spells CASSDWTANTEVFF. The CDR3 bases that were read are TGTGCCAGCAGTGACTGGACAGCAAACACA.

Concerning this clone: Mouse names are used for the genes. The read gets to within 4 residues of the CDR3 end, and the germline J gene fills in the rest. The same CDR3 can be traced to other DNA sequences in this sample. The chain joins TRBV1 to TRBJ2-7; 7 positions match TRBD2. V lost 3 bases to trimming and J lost 2 bases; unmatched junction nucleotides: 1. The germline V gene encodes CDR1 NSQYPW and CDR2 LRSPGD (reference sequence). The CDR3 has 13 residues. The CDR3 sequence is CTCSAGGTYEQYF. The part of the CDR3 DNA that was read is TGCACCTGCAGTGCGGGGGGGACCTAT.

On this clone: The germline and genes are mouse ones. The CDR3 goes on 4 residues after the read ends, and that part is filled in from the germline J gene. The chain joins TRBV19 to TRBJ1-2, with D perhaps matching TRBD1 (6 bases). The germline CDR1 and CDR2 sequences are FNHDT and SITEND (reference sequence). The CDR3 spans 14 residues. Trimming pared 0 bases from V and 3 bases from J, leaving 9 bases between. The sequenced part of the CDR3 DNA is TGTGCCAGCAGTATAGAGGGGGAGGACTCC. Amino acid sequence: CASSIEGEDS. The whole CDR3 sequence reads CASSIEGEDSDYTF.

In its sample, this clone was seen many times. Genes and germline are mouse. The read is 4 residues too short to cover the CDR3 end, so that end is filled in from the germline J gene. This specimen includes other DNA sequences encoding the same CDR3. V gene TRBV5 combines with J gene TRBJ2-1; TRBD1 aligns across 8 bases. From germline, CDR1 is LGHNA and CDR2 YNLKQL (reference sequence). The CDR3 length is 15 residues. Losses at the gene ends were 1 base for V and 1 base for J; bases not matched to a gene: 0. The CDR3 protein is CASSQGTGNYAEQFF. The covered CDR3 bases are TGTGCCAGCAGCCAAGGGACAGGGAACTATGCT.

This clone was counted many times. The gene names given are mouse names. Other DNA sequences from this sample encode an identical CDR3 as well. CDR3 sequence reads: CTCSAGGGYAEQFF. The sequenced CDR3 bases are TGCACCTGCAGTGCAGGTGGGGGGTATGCT. This rearrangement joins TRBV1 to TRBJ2-1; 7 bases map to TRBD2. The DNA ends 4 residues before the CDR3 does, and the rest of the CDR3 is filled in from the germline J gene. The germline V gene has CDR1 NSQYPW and CDR2 LRSPGD (reference sequence). The J segment lost 4 bases and the V segment lost 1 base, leaving 1 base of the junction unmatched. The CDR3 runs 14 residues.

This clone was recorded at least ten times. Mouse gene names apply. Read data end 4 residues before the CDR3 end; the end is taken from the germline J gene. Distinct nucleotide sequences in the sample also encode this CDR3. V and J are TRBV19 and TRBJ1-1, with D possibly matching TRBD1 (5 bases). The CDR3 runs 13 residues. In germline, CDR1 is FNHDT, CDR2 SITEND (reference sequence). Trimming cost V 5 bases and J 0 bases, with 8 bases left between them. The chain's CDR3 is CASRDKANTEVFF. The covered CDR3 bases are TGTGCCAGCAGGGACAAAGCAAACACA.

About this clone itself: Genes here carry mouse names. Sequencing ends 4 residues short of the CDR3 end; the germline J gene provides the rest. V and J are TRBV17 and TRBJ1-1; 7 bases are shared with TRBD1. The CDR3 is 16 residues long. The trim removed 0 bases at V and 1 base at J, leaving 5 bases unmatched. Germline loops: CDR1 MNHDT, CDR2 YYDKIL. CDR3 DNA, as far as it was read: TGTGCTAGCAGTAGAGATTTGGCAGGGGGGAACACA. As protein: CASSRDLAGGNT. The CDR3 reads in full as CASSRDLAGGNTEVFF. Full variable domain (rest looked up from reference TRBV17 and TRBJ1-1): DTTVKQNPRYKLARVGKPVNLICSQTMNHDTMYWYQKKPNQAPKLLLFYYDKILNREADTFEKFQSSRPNNSFCSLYIGSAGLEYSAMYLCASSRDLAGGNTEVFFGKGTRLTVV.

Notes on this clone: Germline and genes: mouse. The CDR3 end falls 4 residues outside the read, so it is completed with the germline J gene. The V gene is TRBV13-3, the J gene TRBJ2-1, with D tentatively TRBD2 (6 bases). Germline assignment: CDR1 NNHDY and CDR2 SYVADS. V lost 0 bases, J lost 0 bases, and 10 bases lay in between. There are 16 residues in the CDR3. The covered CDR3 bases are TGTGCCAGCAGTGATGCGGGGGGTCTTAACTATGCT. The encoded protein is CASSDAGGLNYA. The CDR3 in full is CASSDAGGLNYAEQFF.

In this sample, this clone turned up a few times. The genes and germline here are from mouse. Read data end 3 residues before the CDR3 end; the end is taken from the germline J gene. The chain combines TRBV19 with TRBJ1-6; 8 nucleotides agree with TRBD1. TRBJ1-6 is annotated as an ORF whose role is uncertain. This CDR3 has 15 amino acids. CDR1 is FNHDT, CDR2 SITEND, per germline (reference sequence). J lost 6 bases, V lost 0 bases, and 2 bases had no gene match. CDR3 loop: CASSIARGLNSPLYF. Incomplete CDR3 DNA: TGTGCCAGCAGTATAGCCAGGGGGCTTAATTCGCCC.

There are a few counts of this clone. Gene names are mouse gene names. The read stops 4 residues short of the end of the CDR3; the missing end is completed from the germline J gene. V gene TRBV14 combines with J gene TRBJ2-1; maybe TRBD1 (6 bases). The CDR3 extends over 14 amino acids. V lost 5 bases and J lost 0, with 9 bases in between. CDR1 is SGHDT, CDR2 FRDEAV, per germline. The covered CDR3 bases are TGTGCCAGCAGAATGGACAGTAACTATGCT. This sequence encodes CASRMDSNYA. Given in full, the CDR3 is CASRMDSNYAEQFF.

This clone appeared a few times. The genes and germline here are from mouse. From the germline J gene comes the end of the CDR3, since the read stops 4 residues before it. At the DNA level, this CDR3 is encoded by other sequences in the same sample as well. The genes are TRBV5 and TRBJ2-1, with 7 bases that match TRBD2. Trimming removed 1 base from V and 1 base from J; junction bases left unmatched: 1. CDR1 is LGHNA and CDR2 is YNLKQL in the germline V gene (reference sequence). The CDR3 length is 15 residues. The CDR3 bases that were read are TGTGCCAGCAGCCAAGGGGGGGGGAACTATGCT. Protein: CASSQGGGNYA. The entire CDR3 is CASSQGGGNYAEQFF.

This clone was found a few times. Here the gene names and germline are mouse. The read terminates 4 residues before the CDR3 end, so the remaining end is supplied by the germline J gene. This chain uses TRBV13-3 with TRBJ1-1; possibly TRBD1 for D (5 bases). The V end was cut by 5 bases, the J end by 1 base, with 9 bases between. The germline V gene has CDR1 NNHDY and CDR2 SYVADS. The CDR3 spans 13 residues. The DNA read from the CDR3 is TGTGCCAGCAGAGAGGGGAGAAACACA. It specifies CASREGRNT. The full CDR3 reads CASREGRNTEVFF.